This T cell receptor (beta chain) comes out of a study of cytomegalovirus exposure and HLA in healthy donors. The CMV serostatus of this donor went unrecorded. Looked up from germline, CDR1 is SGHRS and CDR2 is YFSETQ. Between the trimmed V and J ends, which lost 2 bases and 4 bases, there was a span of 12 bases. The CDR3 has 14 residues. The PCR used 60 Vbeta and 13 Jbeta primers. Data came from immunoSEQ multiplex PCR; TCRdb stores just in-frame clones and leaves some out. Among about 170,000 clones listed, approximately 70% were seen once. V is TRBV5-1 and J is TRBJ1-1, with D possibly TRBD1 on 5 matching bases. This sequence originates from a human donor in good health. The sample comprised PBMCs. In nucleotides, the CDR3 is TGCGCCAGCAGCTTTCAGTCAAGGGGCACTGAAGCTTTCTTT. Translating gives CASSFQSRGTEAFF. Full variable domain (missing parts from reference TRBV5-1 and TRBJ1-1): KAGVTQTPRYLIKTRGQQVTLSCSPISGHRSVSWYQQTPGQGLQFLFEYFSETQRNKGNFPGRFSGRQFSNSRSEMNVSTLELGDSALYLCASSFQSRGTEAFFGQGTRLTVV.